This T cell receptor beta chain was captured by sequencing in a study of blood T cell repertoires in COVID-19. Study-level information: COVID-19 samples collected from the United States, Italy and Spain covered acute and convalescent phases. PBMCs, B-cell-depleted T cells, or T cells provided the cDNA or gDNA that made up the material.

This CDR3 region has 14 residues. Losses at the gene ends were 2 bases for V and 0 bases for J; bases not matched to a gene: 1. Germline V gene data show CDR1 as SGHRS and CDR2 as YFSETQ. In the original processing: Estimation of nucleated cell counts relied on the amplification of reference gene primers. Here immunoSEQ multiplex PCR was the method, and the copy in TCRdb shows in-frame clones only, minus some. D and trimming come from the DNA, and the V and J calls and clone size come from that table. The sample gives about 190,000 clones, approximately 78% of which show up once; roughly 2.8% is in the top ten.

This clonotype was obtained from an elderly woman with active or convalescent COVID-19. The chain links TRBV5-1 to TRBJ2-5; 7 bases match TRBD1. Sequencing was done on a sample of peripheral blood. The CDR3 DNA follows: TGCGCCAGCAGCTTCACAGGGGACCAAGAGACCCAGTACTTC. It specifies CASSFTGDQETQYF.